These 18 T cell receptor beta chains were sequenced from one sample in a study of T cells in Graves' hyperthyroidism and ophthalmopathy (dated by TCRdb to the late 2010s). The protocol used for the library was multiplex PCR. Sequencer: Illumina HiSeq 2000. TCR beta CDR3 regions were amplified from RNA transcripts. For the first round of RT-PCR on the TCR CDR3, the HTBI primer set was used together with the Qiagen OneStep RT-PCR kit. The public reads were run again by TCRdb, first through fastp at Q25 and then through MiXCR, and only productive beta chains were kept. Rows with one shared CDR3 protein collapse into an entry with the most common genes and DNA. The sample table contains hundreds of thousands of distinct CDR3 sequences; only one count was recorded for over 15% of them. The ten largest clonotypes hold around a sixth of the sample. The sequenced sample was blood. The source of these receptors is a woman aged 18-29 years with Graves' hyperthyroidism.

This clonotype was observed many times. The J gene is TRBJ1-1, the V gene TRBV20-1, with a tentative D call TRBD1 (5 bases). The V gene lost 4 bases and the J gene lost 5 bases, with 14 bases spanning the gap. This CDR3 contains 13 residues. Germline loops: CDR1 DFQATT, CDR2 SNEGSKA (reference sequence). CDR3 nucleotides: TGCAGTGCTAAAGGGGAGGTTGGTACTGAAGCTTTCTTT. Amino acids: CSAKGEVGTEAFF.

This clonotype was observed many times. The CDR3 reads CASRGGGVNTEAFF. As DNA, the CDR3 is TGTGCCAGCAGGGGGGGAGGAGTGAACACTGAAGCTTTCTTT. The chain uses TRBV6-1 and TRBJ1-1; possible D gene TRBD1, 5 bases. CDR3 length: 14 amino acids. Per germline, CDR1 MNHNS and CDR2 SASEGT. Trimming removed 6 bases at V and 0 bases at J, with 11 bases between.

A word on this clonotype: A clone one base away is much larger, so this may be a read error. The DNA of the CDR3 is TGTGCCAGCAGCTTAGGTAGGGGAAACGAGCAGCACTTC. It specifies CASSLGRGNEQHF. The J gene is TRBJ2-7, the V gene TRBV28; the D gene is possibly TRBD1 (5 bases). Germline CDR1 MDHEN, CDR2 SYDVKM. The CDR3 covers 13 residues.

This clonotype has a single count. The chain carries TRBV5-1 and TRBJ2-2; possibly TRBD1 or TRBD2 for D (5 bases each). The germline V gene encodes CDR1 SGHRS and CDR2 YFSETQ. CDR3 length equals 16 residues. V was cut by 4 bases and J by 4 bases, with 17 bases left in between. The CDR3 loop reads CASSVNRDRPTGELFF. The CDR3, as DNA: TGCGCCAGCAGCGTAAACCGGGACCGCCCCACCGGGGAGCTGTTTTTT.

This clonotype turned up a few times. V and J are TRBV6-6 and TRBJ2-7; D is unresolved. The CDR3 consists of 14 residues. Trimming shortened V by 0 bases and J by 6 bases, and 12 bases separated the two germline ends. Looked up from germline, CDR1 is MNHNY and CDR2 is SVGAGI (reference sequence). CDR3 sequence: CASSYSLRIPEQYF. In DNA, the CDR3 is TGTGCCAGCAGTTACTCCCTGCGGATCCCCGAGCAGTACTTC.

Notes on this clonotype: At one boundary the junction diverges from the germline segment, which might be a read error. V gene TRBV4-1 combines with J gene TRBJ2-1; possibly TRBD2 for D (6 bases). Germline lookup yields CDR1 MGHRA and CDR2 YSYEKL. The CDR3 runs to 17 residues. CDR3 sequence reads: CASSQDMFGSSYNERFF. In nucleotides, the CDR3 is TGCGCCAGCAGCCAAGATATGTTCGGGAGCTCCTACAATGAGCGGTTCTTC.

This clonotype showed up just a few times. V and J are TRBV11-3 and TRBJ1-1; D might be TRBD1 (5 bases). The V end lost 3 bases, the J end lost 5 bases, and 10 bases lay between the germline ends. The CDR3 has 13 amino acids. The germline V gene has CDR1 SGHNT and CDR2 YENEEA. The CDR3 reads CASSLGPRTEAFF. CDR3 DNA sequence: TGTGCCAGCAGCTTGGGACCGCGTACTGAAGCTTTCTTT. Full variable domain (outside the CDR3, taken from reference TRBV11-3 and TRBJ1-1): EAGVVQSPRYKIIEKKQPVAFWCNPISGHNTLYWYLQNLGQGPELLIRYENEEAVDDSQLPKDRFSAERLKGVDSTLKIQPAELGDSAVYLCASSLGPRTEAFFGQGTRLTVV.

The table lists this clonotype with a few counts. This chain uses TRBV6-6 with TRBJ2-1; TRBD2 matches 14 bases. The CDR3 extends over 16 amino acids. V dropped 2 bases and J dropped 9; count of bases not matched to a gene: 6. Germline V lookup: CDR1 MNHNY, CDR2 SVGAGI (reference sequence). CDR3 residues: CASSYRGLAGASEQFF. Here the CDR3 DNA reads TGTGCCAGCAGTTACCGGGGACTAGCGGGGGCGAGTGAGCAGTTCTTC.

This rearrangement joins TRBV6-6 to TRBJ2-4; tentatively, D is TRBD2 (7 bases). V lost 0 bases, J lost 6 bases, and 12 bases lay in between. This CDR3 is built from 15 residues. Germline CDR1 and CDR2: MNHNY and SVGAGI (reference sequence). In DNA, the CDR3 is TGTGCCAGCAGTTACTCGAAGGGGGGGCTAAACATTCAGTACTTC. Translated, it gives CASSYSKGGLNIQYF.

The V call is TRBV20-1, the J call TRBJ2-5; maybe TRBD1 (6 bases). The CDR3 sequence is 15 residues long. V dropped 5 bases and J dropped 0 bases, with 16 bases sitting between them. Germline CDR1 is DFQATT and CDR2 is SNEGSKA (reference sequence). CDR3 sequence: CSAPPGQIYQETQYF. CDR3 DNA: TGCAGTGCTCCACCGGGACAAATATACCAAGAGACCCAGTACTTC.

Many counts were recorded for this clonotype. The chain uses TRBV7-9 and TRBJ1-2; 7 nucleotides match TRBD1. CDR1 and CDR2 from the germline V gene are SEHNR and FQNEAQ (reference sequence). The V and J ends lost 6 bases and 6 bases, in that order; junction bases with no gene match: 7. The CDR3 sequence is 13 residues long. The CDR3 is CASSRQGVDGYTF. The CDR3 nucleotides read TGTGCCAGCAGTCGACAGGGTGTCGATGGCTACACCTTC.

Many counts were recorded for this clonotype. V and J are TRBV12-3 or TRBV12-4 and TRBJ2-3; 8 bases align to TRBD1. This CDR3 has 15 residues. J lost 1 base, V lost 5 bases, and 5 bases had no gene match. CDR3 amino acids: CASSPGQGGTDTQYF. The CDR3 region has the DNA TGTGCCAGCAGTCCCGGACAGGGTGGCACAGATACGCAGTATTTT.

The table lists this clonotype with many counts. The rearrangement links TRBV3-1 to TRBJ1-6; no reliable D call. Germline V gene lookup returns CDR1 LGHDT and CDR2 YNNKEL (reference sequence). This CDR3 has 15 residues. Between the trimmed V and J ends, which lost 8 bases and 7 bases, there was a span of 18 bases. The CDR3 sequence: CASSPTVLGNSPLHF. CDR3 sequence (DNA): TGTGCCAGCTCCCCAACGGTACTGGGAAATTCACCCCTCCACTTT. Full variable domain (missing parts from reference TRBV3-1 and TRBJ1-6): DTAVSQTPKYLVTQMGNDKSIKCEQNLGHDTMYWYKQDSKKFLKIMFSYNNKELIINETVPNRFSPKSPDKAHLNLHINSLELGDSAVYFCASSPTVLGNSPLHFGNGTRLTVT.

The chain is built from TRBV12-3 or TRBV12-4 and TRBJ1-1; TRBD1 agrees at 8 bases. The CDR3 runs to 15 residues. V lost 7 bases and J lost 4; bases outside the gene matches: 11. This CDR3 is CASTDPTGVFTEAFF. CDR3 nucleotides: TGTGCCAGCACCGACCCGACAGGGGTTTTCACTGAAGCTTTCTTT.

This clonotype was counted ten times or more. The rearrangement joins TRBV27 to TRBJ1-2, with D possibly matching TRBD1 (5 bases). Per the germline V gene, CDR1 is MNHEY and CDR2 is SMNVEV (reference sequence). This CDR3 region has 13 residues. The V end lost 6 bases, the J end lost 6 bases, and 14 bases lay between the germline ends. The CDR3 nucleotides read TGTGCCAGCAGACCGGGGCCGACGGATGGCTACACCTTC. The encoded protein is CASRPGPTDGYTF.

The chain employs TRBV29-1 and TRBJ2-7; 9 positions match TRBD2. The CDR3 runs 14 residues. V lost 2 bases and J lost 0; bases outside the gene matches: 2. Germline V gene sequence: CDR1 SQVTM, CDR2 ANQGSEA. DNA for the CDR3: TGCAGCGTTGAAACTAGCGGGCCCTCCTACGAGCAGTACTTC. Translation: CSVETSGPSYEQYF.

This clonotype was observed a few times. The J gene is TRBJ2-7, the V gene TRBV14, with D maybe TRBD1 (6 bases). The CDR3 contains 20 residues. Trimming took 1 base from V and 0 from J, leaving 25 bases between them. Looked up from germline, CDR1 is SGHDN and CDR2 is FVKESK. The CDR3, as DNA: TGTGCCAGCAGCCAAGTTACCCCCGGGACACTTAAATTGAGCTCCTACGAGCAGTACTTC. Translation gives CASSQVTPGTLKLSSYEQYF.

This chain links TRBV12-3 or TRBV12-4 with TRBJ1-4, with 9 bases matching TRBD1. V lost 5 bases to trimming and J lost 3 bases; unmatched junction nucleotides: 7. The CDR3 length is 16 residues. CDR3 in DNA: TGTGCCAGCAGTACGGGACAGGGAGTAGCTAATGAAAAACTGTTTTTT. It translates to CASSTGQGVANEKLFF.